What follows are 24 T cell receptor beta chains derived from one specimen sequenced in a study of PD-1 blockade in mismatch repair-deficient tumors. Generated by immunoSEQ multiplex PCR, the TCRdb table keeps only in-frame clones and is missing some. Here the sample spans around 100,000 clones, over 65% being singletons. The sequencing here drew on peripheral blood, taken about 60 weeks after starting pembrolizumab. Source of these receptors: an adult with mismatch repair-deficient cancer.

The chain recombines TRBV2 with TRBJ1-5; tentative D call: TRBD1 (5 bases). The germline CDR1 and CDR2 sequences are SNHLY and FYNNEI. The V end lost 3 bases, the J end lost 1 base, and 7 bases lay between the germline ends. The CDR3 extends over 14 amino acids. Here the CDR3 reads CASSDKGSNQPQHF. The CDR3 region has the DNA TGTGCCAGCAGTGATAAGGGGAGCAATCAGCCCCAGCATTTT.

This clone was counted between two and nine times. V and J are TRBV7-7 and TRBJ2-3; no reliable D call. Trimming removed 10 bases at V and 4 bases at J, with 6 bases between. CDR1 and CDR2 (germline): SSHAT, FNYEAQ (reference sequence). The CDR3 has 10 amino acids. CDR3 in amino acids: CATKPDTQYF. CDR3 in DNA: TGTGCCACGAAACCAGATACGCAGTATTTT.

The gene calls are TRBV30 and TRBJ1-2; 10 bases are shared with TRBD1. Germline CDR1 and CDR2: GTSNPN and SVGIG (reference sequence). The junction had 13 bases not matched to a gene; V was cut back by 1 base and J by 8 bases. This CDR3 contains 16 residues. For the CDR3, the DNA is TGTGCCTGGAGTGCACCCAGGACAGGGGGGAGGGAGGGCTACACCTTC. Residues: CAWSAPRTGGREGYTF.

The rearrangement uses TRBV4-1 and TRBJ2-7; weak D call: TRBD1 (5 bases). V was pared by 4 bases and J by 5 bases, with 18 bases between. Germline CDR1 reads MGHRA; CDR2 reads YSYEKL. This CDR3 spans 15 amino acids. The CDR3 protein is CASSRGLGLLHEQYF. The DNA of the CDR3 is TGCGCCAGCAGCCGCGGTTTGGGGCTGTTACACGAGCAGTACTTC.

This chain links TRBV9 with TRBJ1-2; 9 bases match TRBD1. The V gene's germline CDR1 is SGDLS and CDR2 YYNGEE. With V trimmed by 1 base and J by 3 bases, 13 bases remained unmatched. This CDR3 has 18 residues. The CDR3 sequence is CASSVTNNPGQGYYGYTF. CDR3 DNA sequence: TGTGCCAGCAGCGTAACCAACAACCCGGGACAGGGTTACTATGGCTACACCTTC.

This clone was observed a single time. The chain links TRBV6-1 to TRBJ1-3; weak D call: TRBD1 (6 bases). CDR1 MNHNS and CDR2 SASEGT come from the germline V gene. The V end lost 3 bases, the J end lost 2 bases, and 8 bases lay between the germline ends. The CDR3 has 14 amino acids. The CDR3 spells CASSEAGAGNTIYF. The CDR3 DNA reads as TGTGCCAGCAGTGAGGCAGGGGCTGGAAACACCATATATTTT.

This chain connects TRBV5-1 to TRBJ2-1; 10 positions match TRBD2. The CDR3 runs to 15 residues. Germline V lookup: CDR1 SGHRS, CDR2 YFSETQ. V shed 0 bases, J shed 7 bases, and the junction held 4 bases outside the gene matches. This CDR3 is CASSLASGSWNEQFF. CDR3 coding DNA: TGCGCCAGCAGCTTGGCTAGCGGGAGTTGGAATGAGCAGTTCTTC.

V usage is TRBV7-2 and J usage is TRBJ2-7; tentative D call: TRBD1 (5 bases). The CDR3 runs to 14 residues. V lost 2 bases and J lost 3, with 11 bases in between. The germline gives CDR1 SGHTA, CDR2 FQGNSA. CDR3 loop: CASSLQGKSYEQYF. The CDR3 DNA reads TGTGCCAGCAGCTTACAGGGCAAAAGCTACGAGCAGTACTTC. Full variable domain (rest looked up from reference TRBV7-2 and TRBJ2-7): GAGVSQSPSNKVTEKGKDVELRCDPISGHTALYWYRQSLGQGLEFLIYFQGNSAPDKSGLPSDRFSAERTGGSVSTLTIQRTQQEDSAVYLCASSLQGKSYEQYFGPGTRLTVT.

The chain employs TRBV6-1 and TRBJ2-7, with D tentatively TRBD1 or TRBD2 (6 bases each). Looked up from germline, CDR1 is MNHNS and CDR2 is SASEGT. The V end was cut by 0 bases, the J end by 0 bases, with 12 bases between. This CDR3 comprises 16 residues. This chain's CDR3 is CASSEAYGGSSYEQYF. The CDR3 nucleotides read TGTGCCAGCAGTGAAGCGTACGGGGGCTCCTCCTACGAGCAGTACTTC.

V usage is TRBV7-9 and J usage is TRBJ2-4, with D unresolved. The germline V gene has CDR1 SEHNR and CDR2 FQNEAQ (reference sequence). The CDR3 runs to 15 residues. V gave up 3 bases and J gave up 7 bases, with 16 bases separating them. In DNA form, the CDR3 reads TGTGCCAGCAGCTTCCCTGGCCCGGATACGAACATTCAGTACTTC. Translated, it gives CASSFPGPDTNIQYF.

This chain joins TRBV5-4 and TRBJ2-5; 9 nucleotides agree with TRBD2. CDR1 and CDR2 (germline): SGHNT, YYREEE (reference sequence). V shed 4 bases and J 5 bases; nucleotides not matched to a gene: 6. The CDR3 is made up of 14 amino acids. The chain's CDR3 is CASSPRGGGETQYF. Written as DNA, the CDR3 is TGTGCCAGCAGCCCGCGGGGGGGCGGGGAGACCCAGTACTTC.

The gene calls are TRBV7-3 and TRBJ2-6, with 10 nucleotides matching TRBD1. The trim removed 2 bases at V and 4 bases at J, leaving 5 bases unmatched. The CDR3 has 17 amino acids. Germline assignment: CDR1 SGHTA and CDR2 FQGTGA. The CDR3 loop is CASSLSGTGAGANVLTF. CDR3 nucleotides: TGTGCCAGCAGCTTATCCGGGACAGGGGCGGGGGCCAACGTCCTGACTTTC.

V and J are TRBV7-3 and TRBJ2-1, with a weak D call TRBD2 (6 bases). This CDR3 contains 16 residues. Trimming removed 5 bases at V and 8 bases at J, with 22 bases between. Germline values: CDR1 SGHTA, CDR2 FQGTGA. In DNA form, the CDR3 reads TGTGCCAGCAGCCGGTCGGCCGGGAGTATAATCCATGAGCAGTTCTTC. It yields the protein CASSRSAGSIIHEQFF.

In this sample, this clone turned up once. The chain recombines TRBV6-1 with TRBJ1-5; D unresolved. Germline V CDR1 and CDR2: MNHNS, SASEGT. The CDR3 sequence is 12 residues long. Trimming removed 3 bases from V and 5 bases from J, with 5 bases in between. Here the CDR3 DNA reads TGTGCCAGCAGTGATTCATATCAGCCCCAGCATTTT. Protein: CASSDSYQPQHF.

V is TRBV7-9 and J is TRBJ1-1; 8 bases are shared with TRBD1. This CDR3 region has 15 residues. After removal of 4 bases from V and 4 bases from J, the junction contained 8 bases not matched to a gene. The germline CDR1 and CDR2 sequences are SEHNR and FQNEAQ (reference sequence). CDR3 sequence reads: CASSSTQGQATEAFF. As DNA, the CDR3 is TGTGCCAGCAGCTCTACACAGGGACAGGCCACTGAAGCTTTCTTT.

A few counts support this clone. The chain combines TRBV7-8 with TRBJ1-1; D is possibly TRBD1 (6 bases). The V and J ends lost 5 bases and 3 bases respectively, with 10 bases between them. The CDR3 has 13 residues. Germline values: CDR1 SGHVS, CDR2 FQNEAQ. The CDR3 bases are TGTGCCAGCAGCAAGGGGGGTTACACTGAAGCTTTCTTT. This codes for CASSKGGYTEAFF.

In this sample, this clone turned up many times. This chain joins TRBV6-5 and TRBJ2-1; D remains unclear. V was pared by 4 bases and J by 3 bases, with 10 bases between. Germline CDR1 is MNHEY and CDR2 is SVGAGI. CDR3 length equals 14 residues. The CDR3 nucleotides are TGTGCCAGCAGTTTGACTGGGTACTACAATGAGCAGTTCTTC. Its protein is CASSLTGYYNEQFF.

The chain uses TRBV29-1 and TRBJ1-3; D not certain. Germline V gives CDR1 SQVTM, CDR2 ANQGSEA. The CDR3 is 13 residues long. V was clipped by 4 bases and J by 0 bases, with 7 bases between them. This chain's CDR3 is CSVGVGSGNTIYF. CDR3 in DNA: TGCAGCGTTGGGGTTGGCTCTGGAAACACCATATATTTT.

The chain combines TRBV5-1 with TRBJ2-5; D might be TRBD1 or TRBD2, each matching 5 bases. Germline CDR1 is SGHRS and CDR2 is YFSETQ. The CDR3 runs 12 residues. Trimming pared 7 bases from V and 5 bases from J, leaving 12 bases between. The CDR3 DNA sequence: TGCGCCAGCGGGGCCGGGGTGGAGACCCAGTACTTC. Encoded protein: CASGAGVETQYF.

J is TRBJ2-3 and V is TRBV9; 10 bases map to TRBD2. The V and J ends lost 4 bases and 2 bases, in that order; junction bases with no gene match: 7. The germline V gene encodes CDR1 SGDLS and CDR2 YYNGEE. This CDR3 is 16 amino acids long. The CDR3 spells CASSPTSGITTDTQYF. For the CDR3, the DNA is TGTGCCAGCAGCCCTACTAGCGGGATCACCACAGATACGCAGTATTTT.

The chain couples TRBV7-8 to TRBJ2-3; 10 nucleotides match TRBD2. Germline V CDR1 and CDR2: SGHVS, FQNEAQ. V dropped 4 bases and J dropped 4; count of bases not matched to a gene: 5. This CDR3 region has 15 residues. CDR3 nucleotides: TGTGCCAGCAGCTCGGGGACTAGCGAAGCAGATACGCAGTATTTT. Protein product: CASSSGTSEADTQYF.

This clone has just one count. The rearrangement links TRBV7-3 to TRBJ2-1, with TRBD2 as a possible D gene (6 bases). Germline loops: CDR1 SGHTA, CDR2 FQGTGA. This CDR3 region has 17 residues. The V end lost 2 bases, the J end lost 3 bases, and 17 bases lay between the germline ends. The chain's CDR3 is CASSLGGLGVGYNEQFF. As DNA, the CDR3 is TGTGCCAGCAGCTTAGGAGGGTTGGGAGTAGGCTACAATGAGCAGTTCTTC. Supplemented by reference TRBV7-3 and TRBJ2-1, the full variable domain reads GAGVSQTPSNKVTEKGKYVELRCDPISGHTALYWYRQSLGQGPEFLIYFQGTGAADDSGLPNDRFFAVRPEGSVSTLKIQRTERGDSAVYLCASSLGGLGVGYNEQFFGPGTRLTVL.

The chain links TRBV10-1 to TRBJ2-3; 10 bases line up with TRBD2. V dropped 3 bases and J dropped 4; count of bases not matched to a gene: 4. The CDR3 totals 15 residues. CDR1 is WNHNN and CDR2 is SYGVQD in the germline V gene (reference sequence). The CDR3 loop is CASSEGAGGPDTQYF. In DNA form, the CDR3 reads TGCGCCAGCAGTGAAGGAGCGGGAGGGCCAGATACGCAGTATTTT.

The chain employs TRBV5-4 and TRBJ2-5, with 9 bases fitting TRBD1. With 4 bases clipped from V and 3 bases from J, the junction kept 7 bases outside the gene matches. Germline CDR1 and CDR2: SGHNT and YYREEE (reference sequence). The CDR3 runs to 15 residues. The CDR3 is CASSHSQGAEETQYF. Written as DNA, the CDR3 is TGTGCCAGCAGCCATTCACAGGGGGCCGAAGAGACCCAGTACTTC.